This is a list of T cell receptor beta chains from one sample in a study of cytomegalovirus exposure and HLA in healthy donors. The protocol was immunoSEQ multiplex PCR, while the TCRdb copy is restricted to in-frame clones and leaves out a portion. The data contain fewer than 250,000 clones, around 79% of them singletons. Sequencing used PBMCs. These receptors were obtained from a male donor in good health and CMV-seronegative. Both conserved end residues are part of each CDR3. Fields, in order: D gene, J gene, V gene, clone size, CDR3 protein, CDR3 DNA. D genes are given only for firm matches. Clone size appears in some rows only: once, few, many, or a class for an expanded clone.

>NA|TRBJ2-4|TRBV19|NA
CASSSLDSRSAKNIQYF
TGTGCCAGTAGTTCACTGGACAGCCGGAGCGCCAAAAACATTCAGTACTTC
>TRBD1|TRBJ2-7|TRBV9|once
CASSVDGTVSYEQYF
TGTGCCAGCAGCGTAGATGGGACAGTCTCCTACGAGCAGTACTTC
>NA|TRBJ1-2|TRBV6-5|NA
CASSYNPDGSYGYTF
TGTGCCAGCAGTTACAATCCGGACGGGAGCTATGGCTACACCTTC
>NA|TRBJ1-1|TRBV10-3|once
CAISEGGDNTEAFF
TGTGCCATCAGTGAAGGAGGGGACAACACTGAAGCTTTCTTT
>NA|TRBJ1-2|TRBV29-1|NA
CSDGQLTTNYGYTF
TGCAGCGACGGACAGCTCACTACTAACTATGGCTACACCTTC
>NA|TRBJ1-4|TRBV2|NA
CASNWGGVSEKLFF
TGTGCCAGCAACTGGGGCGGTGTTAGCGAAAAACTGTTTTTT
>NA|TRBJ2-3|TRBV5-4|NA
CASSLASRGTDTQYF
TGTGCCAGCAGCTTGGCCTCCAGGGGAACAGATACGCAGTATTTT
>NA|TRBJ2-2|TRBV5-6|NA
CASSQGLYTGELFF
TGTGCCAGCAGCCAGGGACTTTACACCGGGGAGCTGTTTTTT
>NA|TRBJ1-3|TRBV6-5|NA
CASSYSWDNSGNTIYF
TGTGCCAGCAGTTACTCGTGGGACAACTCTGGAAACACCATATATTTT
>NA|TRBJ2-7|TRBV4-1|NA
CASSYSPSGQISYEQYF
TGCGCCAGCAGCTATTCACCTTCCGGACAGATCTCCTACGAGCAGTACTTC
>NA|TRBJ1-1|TRBV25-1|NA
CASTRRDWTEAFF
TGTGCCAGCACCCGCAGGGATTGGACTGAAGCTTTCTTT
>TRBD2|TRBJ2-7|TRBV30|NA
CAIGLAGGIEQYF
TGTGCCATTGGACTAGCGGGGGGTATCGAGCAGTACTTC
>NA|TRBJ2-7|TRBV11-3|NA
CASSLEQDGDEQYF
TGTGCCAGCAGCTTAGAACAGGATGGCGACGAGCAGTACTTC
>NA|TRBJ1-3|TRBV5-6|NA
CASSLTILGNTIYF
TGTGCCAGCAGCTTAACTATTTTGGGAAACACCATATATTTT
>TRBD1|TRBJ1-5|TRBV2|NA
CASSERTGDQPQHF
TGTGCCAGCAGTGAAAGGACAGGGGATCAGCCCCAGCATTTT
>TRBD2|TRBJ2-7|TRBV7-2|NA
CASSLVLAGSYEQYF
TGTGCCAGCAGCTTAGTACTAGCGGGTTCCTACGAGCAGTACTTC
>NA|TRBJ2-1|TRBV28|NA
CASSLYAGIGYEQFF
TGTGCCAGCAGTCTTTATGCGGGGATAGGCTATGAGCAGTTCTTC
>TRBD1|TRBJ1-4|TRBV6-5|NA
CASSYSGTANEKLFF
TGTGCCAGCAGTTACTCCGGGACAGCTAATGAAAAACTGTTTTTT
>NA|TRBJ2-2|TRBV18|NA
CASSPPSRSGELFF
TGTGCCAGCTCACCACCGTCTAGGTCCGGGGAGCTGTTTTTT